Each of the 30 T cell receptor beta chains below was sequenced from the same sample in a study of shared clonotypes between healthy human individuals. Generated by immunoSEQ multiplex PCR, the TCRdb table keeps only in-frame clones and is missing some. The top ten clones hold over 10% of a sample with hundreds of thousands of clones, roughly 77% of them seen once. Sequencing used PBMCs. The receptors stem from a woman aged 40-49 years in good health. Some clones in this sample may be carry-over from other donors' samples.

A remark on this clone: It may be a read error: a sequence one base away is much more abundant. The chain uses TRBV2 and TRBJ2-5; D may be TRBD1 (6 bases). The last part of the DNA fits TRBJ2-7 better; the J call may be wrong. The CDR3 length is 12 residues. Germline CDR1 is SNHLY and CDR2 is FYNNEI. The CDR3: CASSAQGYEQYF. The CDR3 DNA reads TGTGCCAGCAGTGCACAGGGCTACGAGCAGTACTTC.

The chain links TRBV7-2 to TRBJ2-3, with 8 nucleotides matching TRBD2. J was trimmed by 1 base and V by 2 bases; bases with no gene match: 5. This CDR3 has 16 residues. Germline CDR1 and CDR2: SGHTA and FQGNSA. The CDR3 DNA is TGTGCCAGCAGCTTAACCGGGACTAGTGGCACAGATACGCAGTATTTT. Encoded protein: CASSLTGTSGTDTQYF. Together with reference TRBV7-2 and TRBJ2-3, the CDR3 gives the full variable domain: GAGVSQSPSNKVTEKGKDVELRCDPISGHTALYWYRQSLGQGLEFLIYFQGNSAPDKSGLPSDRFSAERTGGSVSTLTIQRTQQEDSAVYLCASSLTGTSGTDTQYFGPGTRLTVL.

This chain uses TRBV2 with TRBJ2-6; 9 nucleotides align to TRBD1. Germline V lookup: CDR1 SNHLY, CDR2 FYNNEI. The CDR3 spans 16 residues. J lost 1 base, V lost 8 bases, and 6 bases had no gene match. Here the CDR3 DNA reads TGTGCCAGCCGGGACAGGGTTTTGTCTGGGGCCAACGTCCTGACTTTC. Its translation: CASRDRVLSGANVLTF.

The chain has TRBV11-3 and TRBJ2-2; 15 bases align to TRBD2. This CDR3 spans 17 amino acids. The germline gives CDR1 SGHNT, CDR2 YENEEA. The junction had 6 bases not matched to a gene; V was cut back by 5 bases and J by 5 bases. In nucleotides, the CDR3 is TGTGCCAGCAGCGCCGGACTAGCGGGAGGGTGGACCGGGGAGCTGTTTTTT. It yields the protein CASSAGLAGGWTGELFF.

This chain joins TRBV18 and TRBJ2-3; 8 bases agree with TRBD1. The J segment lost 0 bases and the V segment lost 5 bases, leaving 4 bases of the junction unmatched. The CDR3 is 15 residues long. The V gene's germline CDR1 is KGHSH and CDR2 LQKENI. The CDR3 sequence is CASSSRQGSTDTQYF. The DNA for the CDR3 is TGTGCCAGCTCATCTCGACAGGGGAGCACAGATACGCAGTATTTT.

This clone was seen a few times. The chain employs TRBV6-6 and TRBJ2-1; 10 nucleotides line up with TRBD2. The CDR3 runs 13 residues. CDR1 MNHNY and CDR2 SVGAGI come from the germline V gene (reference sequence). The CDR3 region has the DNA TGTGCTGGAGCGGGAGGGCCCTACAATGAGCAGTTCTTC. Encoded protein: CAGAGGPYNEQFF.

This clone was found once. V gene TRBV7-8 combines with J gene TRBJ2-7, with no clear D. V was trimmed by 5 bases and J by 0 bases, leaving 8 bases between them. The CDR3 is made up of 13 amino acids. Per the germline V gene, CDR1 is SGHVS and CDR2 is FQNEAQ. The CDR3 DNA sequence: TGTGCCAGCAGCGCGTCAACCTCCTACGAGCAGTACTTC. This gives the protein CASSASTSYEQYF.

The rearrangement links TRBV5-1 to TRBJ2-2; D may be TRBD1 (5 bases). V was cut by 1 base and J by 5 bases, with 12 bases left in between. The germline V gene has CDR1 SGHRS and CDR2 YFSETQ. The CDR3 length is 15 residues. CDR3 residues: CASSLLGRETGELFF. CDR3 sequence (DNA): TGCGCCAGCAGCTTGTTGGGGCGAGAAACCGGGGAGCTGTTTTTT.

The rearrangement links TRBV30 to TRBJ1-4, with a tentative D call TRBD1 (5 bases). This CDR3 contains 13 residues. Looked up from germline, CDR1 is GTSNPN and CDR2 is SVGIG (reference sequence). The germline V and J ends were trimmed by 2 bases and 7 bases, with 11 bases remaining between them. CDR3 region: CAWSQARGEKLFF. The CDR3 nucleotides are TGTGCCTGGAGTCAGGCTAGGGGTGAAAAACTGTTTTTT.

To note about this clone: The identical CDR3 is also encoded by other nucleotide sequences in the sample. V is TRBV10-3 and J is TRBJ2-5; a weak D match, TRBD2 (6 bases). The V and J ends lost 3 bases and 4 bases respectively, with 12 bases between them. This CDR3 is built from 14 residues. CDR1 ENHRY and CDR2 SYGVKD come from the germline V gene. The CDR3 nucleotides read TGTGCCATCAGTGATGGAGGGCGGGGAGAGACCCAGTACTTC. It translates to CAISDGGRGETQYF.

This chain connects TRBV14 to TRBJ2-3; no reliable D call. The CDR3 has 13 residues. Germline assignment: CDR1 SGHDN and CDR2 FVKESK. V lost 2 bases and J lost 2, with 5 bases in between. The CDR3 here is CASSQQFTDTQYF. The CDR3 DNA reads as TGTGCCAGCAGCCAACAATTCACAGATACGCAGTATTTT.

This clone was counted between two and nine times. V is TRBV19 and J is TRBJ1-2; D uncertain. Germline V gene data show CDR1 as LNHDA and CDR2 as SQIVND (reference sequence). Deletions cut 5 bases from V and 7 bases from J, with 14 bases between. The CDR3 extends over 13 amino acids. Here the CDR3 DNA reads TGTGCCAGTAGTCCAGCGTTACAACGTGGCTACACCTTC. It codes for CASSPALQRGYTF. Together with reference TRBV19 and TRBJ1-2, the CDR3 gives the full variable domain: DGGITQSPKYLFRKEGQNVTLSCEQNLNHDAMYWYRQDPGQGLRLIYYSQIVNDFQKGDIAEGYSVSREKKESFPLTVTSAQKNPTAFYLCASSPALQRGYTFGSGTRLTVV.

CDR3 loop: CATSREFLETQYF. Here the CDR3 DNA reads TGTGCCACCAGCAGAGAATTCCTAGAGACCCAGTACTTC. The gene calls are TRBV15 and TRBJ2-5; D is ambiguous. Trimming left V 0 bases short and J 4 bases short, with 6 bases between. Germline lookup yields CDR1 LNHNV and CDR2 YYDKDF (reference sequence). The CDR3 has 13 amino acids.

The chain links TRBV28 to TRBJ2-7; 7 bases fit TRBD1. Germline CDR1 is MDHEN and CDR2 is SYDVKM. After removal of 3 bases from V and 3 bases from J, the junction contained 5 bases not matched to a gene. This CDR3 comprises 14 residues. Written as DNA, the CDR3 is TGTGCCAGCAGTTTTGGGCAGGGGGACTACGAGCAGTACTTC. This gives the protein CASSFGQGDYEQYF.

CDR3 sequence reads: CASSTGQGAGGNTIYF. CDR3 in DNA: TGTGCCAGCAGCACAGGACAGGGGGCAGGAGGAAACACCATATATTTT. V gene TRBV9 combines with J gene TRBJ1-3, with 11 bases fitting TRBD1. The CDR3 is 16 residues long. Germline assignment: CDR1 SGDLS and CDR2 YYNGEE. The trim removed 4 bases at V and 4 bases at J, leaving 7 bases unmatched.

This clone was seen just once. The chain has TRBV7-9 and TRBJ2-1, with TRBD1 as a possible D gene (5 bases). V was pared by 5 bases and J by 4 bases, with 9 bases between. Looked up from germline, CDR1 is SEHNR and CDR2 is FQNEAQ (reference sequence). This CDR3 region has 13 residues. Here the CDR3 reads CASSRAGYNEQFF. For the CDR3, the DNA is TGTGCCAGCAGCCGAGCAGGGTACAATGAGCAGTTCTTC.

The V call is TRBV4-2, the J call TRBJ2-2, with TRBD2 matching 10 bases. The germline V gene has CDR1 LGHNA and CDR2 YNFKEQ. V lost 0 bases, J lost 4 bases, and 8 bases stayed unmatched. The CDR3 runs 18 residues. CDR3 DNA sequence: TGTGCCAGCAGCCAAGATGGCCTAGCGGGAGCCCCCACCGGGGAGCTGTTTTTT. Residues: CASSQDGLAGAPTGELFF.

This clone was picked up one time. The CDR3 protein is CASGLLAGSRETQYF. CDR3 bases: TGCGCCAGCGGACTACTAGCGGGGTCTCGGGAGACCCAGTACTTC. J is TRBJ2-5 and V is TRBV4-1; 10 bases line up with TRBD2. Losses at the gene ends were 8 bases for V and 5 bases for J; bases not matched to a gene: 11. CDR3 length: 15 residues. Germline V gives CDR1 MGHRA, CDR2 YSYEKL.

The rearrangement joins TRBV18 to TRBJ1-1, with a tentative D call TRBD1 (5 bases). The length of the CDR3 is 13 residues. Trimming took 5 bases from V and 3 from J, leaving 10 bases between them. The germline CDR1 and CDR2 sequences are KGHSH and LQKENI. The CDR3 loop reads CASSSGRDTEAFF. In DNA, the CDR3 is TGTGCCAGCTCATCGGGCAGGGACACTGAAGCTTTCTTT.

This rearrangement joins TRBV9 to TRBJ1-5, with TRBD1 identical over 10 bases. Germline-derived CDR1 and CDR2 are SGDLS and YYNGEE. This CDR3 contains 14 residues. The V gene end was trimmed by 5 bases and the J gene end by 4 bases; junction bases not matched to a gene: 3. DNA for the CDR3: TGTGCCAGCAGGACAGGGGGCCCGAATCAGCCCCAGCATTTT. This codes for CASRTGGPNQPQHF.

The chain has TRBV27 and TRBJ1-5; possible D gene TRBD1, 6 bases. V lost 0 bases and J lost 1, with 19 bases in between. This CDR3 has 19 residues. The germline CDR1 and CDR2 sequences are MNHEY and SMNVEV (reference sequence). CDR3 coding DNA: TGTGCCAGCAGTTTATCGGGGTCTCAGGGGCGAGGCAGCAATCAGCCCCAGCATTTT. It specifies CASSLSGSQGRGSNQPQHF.

This clone was seen a handful of times. The J gene is TRBJ1-5, the V gene TRBV15; D uncertain. The CDR3 extends over 13 amino acids. V lost 4 bases and J lost 6, with 10 bases in between. Germline loops: CDR1 LNHNV, CDR2 YYDKDF (reference sequence). Here the CDR3 reads CATSTMRGQPQHF. Written as DNA, the CDR3 is TGTGCCACCAGCACAATGCGGGGTCAGCCCCAGCATTTT.

This chain links TRBV11-1 with TRBJ2-5; no clear D. CDR3 length: 13 amino acids. The germline gives CDR1 SGHAT, CDR2 FQDESV (reference sequence). Trimming cost V 2 bases and J 5 bases, with 9 bases left between them. DNA for the CDR3: TGTGCCAGCAGCTTATCGACGGCTGAGACCCAGTACTTC. It specifies CASSLSTAETQYF.

The chain joins TRBV28 to TRBJ1-2; 9 nucleotides align to TRBD1. Trimming took 7 bases from V and 8 from J; bases not matched to a gene: 14. Germline CDR1 MDHEN, CDR2 SYDVKM. This CDR3 is built from 15 residues. This CDR3 reads CASTISPGQGRGYTF. As DNA, the CDR3 is TGTGCCAGCACCATATCCCCTGGACAGGGGAGAGGCTACACCTTC.

This sequence joins TRBV28 and TRBJ2-4; D is ambiguous. CDR1 is MDHEN and CDR2 is SYDVKM in the germline V gene. Trimming removed 2 bases at V and 0 bases at J, with 14 bases between. This CDR3 is 17 amino acids long. CDR3 in DNA: TGTGCCAGCAGTTTAAGGAGAAGAGTATTAGCCAAAAACATTCAGTACTTC. This gives the protein CASSLRRRVLAKNIQYF.

The CDR3 region is CATKREEETQYF. CDR3 DNA: TGTGCCACAAAGCGGGAGGAGGAGACCCAGTACTTC. The chain has TRBV18 and TRBJ2-5; 9 bases agree with TRBD2. V was clipped by 10 bases and J by 5 bases; unmatched bases: 5. Germline CDR1 and CDR2: KGHSH and LQKENI. The CDR3 loop spans 12 amino acids.

This sequence joins TRBV27 and TRBJ2-3, with D possibly called TRBD1 or TRBD2 (5 bases each). Trimming left V 4 bases short and J 1 base short, with 15 bases between. The CDR3 totals 16 residues. Germline V gene data show CDR1 as MNHEY and CDR2 as SMNVEV (reference sequence). CDR3 coding DNA: TGTGCCAGCAGTTCTCATAAAGTGGGGGGCACAGATACGCAGTATTTT. Residues: CASSSHKVGGTDTQYF.

The chain employs TRBV18 and TRBJ1-4, with a tentative D call TRBD1 (5 bases). Germline-derived CDR1 and CDR2 are KGHSH and LQKENI. The V end was cut by 8 bases, the J end by 4 bases, with 17 bases between. The CDR3 is made up of 15 amino acids. For the CDR3, the DNA is TGTGCCAGCCACCATCGCAGGGCCATTAATGAAAAACTGTTTTTT. Translated: CASHHRRAINEKLFF.

CDR3 residues: CATVGGRDTEAFF. The CDR3, as DNA: TGTGCCACGGTTGGGGGCCGGGACACTGAAGCTTTCTTT. The chain joins TRBV5-3 to TRBJ1-1; weak D call: TRBD1 (6 bases). TRBV5-3 belongs to the ORF category, with a function that is uncertain. With 9 bases removed from V and 3 bases from J, the gap between germline ends came to 15 bases. The CDR3 is made up of 13 amino acids.

The chain links TRBV5-1 to TRBJ2-3; 10 nucleotides align to TRBD2. The CDR3 sequence is 15 residues long. CDR1 is SGHRS, CDR2 YFSETQ, per germline. With 5 bases clipped from V and 5 bases from J, the junction kept 8 bases outside the gene matches. The CDR3 region has the DNA TGCGCCAGCAGATACGCTAGCGGGAGTGGAGATACGCAGTATTTT. It translates to CASRYASGSGDTQYF.